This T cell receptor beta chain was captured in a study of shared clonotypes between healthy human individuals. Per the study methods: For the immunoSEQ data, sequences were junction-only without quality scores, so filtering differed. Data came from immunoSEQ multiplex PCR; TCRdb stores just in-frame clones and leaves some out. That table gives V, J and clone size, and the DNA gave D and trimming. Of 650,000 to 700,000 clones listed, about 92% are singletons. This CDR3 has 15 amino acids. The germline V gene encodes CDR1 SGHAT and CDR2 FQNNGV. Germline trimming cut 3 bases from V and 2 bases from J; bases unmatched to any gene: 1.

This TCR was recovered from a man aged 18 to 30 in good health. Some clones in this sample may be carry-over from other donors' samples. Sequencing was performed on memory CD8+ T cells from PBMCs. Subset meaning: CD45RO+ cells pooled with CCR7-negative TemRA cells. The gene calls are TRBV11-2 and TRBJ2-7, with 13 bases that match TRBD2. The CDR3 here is CASSFGLAGAYEQYF. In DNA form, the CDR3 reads TGTGCCAGCAGCTTTGGACTAGCGGGAGCCTACGAGCAGTACTTC.